This T cell receptor (beta chain) was sequenced in a study of CD8+CD57+ T cells in acquired aplastic anemia. Study-level background: CD4+ and CD8+ cells, once sorted, gave DNA averaging approximately 3 ug. Overall study results and limits: Patients and controls had in common approximately 30 CD8+ CDR3 sequences.

By flow cytometry, patients selected for sequencing had shown an expansion of CD8+CD57+ cells. Blood came from patients not yet given any therapy. TCR beta VDJ and CDR3 profiling used genomic DNA as template. One entry per CDR3 protein results from TCRdb running MiXCR on the reads. The sample consists of 150,000 or so distinct CDR3 sequences, approximately 52% of them appearing once. This clonotype was counted ten times or more. No antigen is known for it. V was clipped by 0 bases and J by 7 bases, with 17 bases between them. The length of the CDR3 is 16 residues. Germline V gene data show CDR1 as SGHRS and CDR2 as YFSETQ.

The chain couples TRBV5-1 to TRBJ1-3; D gene uncertain. This sequence was found in a human donor with aplastic anemia. What was sequenced was sorted CD4+, CD8+, or CD8+CD57+ T cells (not recorded which) from PBMCs. The CDR3 loop reads CASSLEGRFLGNTIYF. For the CDR3, the DNA is TGCGCCAGCAGCTTGGAGGGCCGCTTCTTAGGGAACACCATATATTTT.